One and the same sample provided the 23 T cell receptor beta chains below, sequenced in a study of OX40 agonist ivuxolimab in advanced cancers. Sequenced by immunoSEQ multiplex PCR; TCRdb stores in-frame clones only, minus some. The sample has some 80,000 clones; approximately 90% are singletons. This specimen consisted of CD4+ or CD8+ T cells sorted from blood, obtained in a trial of the OX40 agonist ivuxolimab. Every receptor here comes from an adult with an advanced solid tumor such as melanoma, head and neck, liver or kidney cancer.

The chain has TRBV7-2 and TRBJ2-3; a weak D match, TRBD2 (6 bases). The V end was cut by 7 bases, the J end by 4 bases, with 18 bases between. Germline CDR1 is SGHTA and CDR2 is FQGNSA. This CDR3 spans 15 amino acids. Here the CDR3 reads CASTPTSSWADTQYF. CDR3 nucleotides: TGTGCCAGCACCCCTACTAGCAGTTGGGCAGATACGCAGTATTTT.

CDR3 protein: CASSQGGAGGTSGRKYEQYF. Written as DNA, the CDR3 is TGTGCCAGCAGCCAAGGAGGGGCTGGGGGAACTAGCGGGAGGAAATACGAGCAGTACTTC. The V and J genes are TRBV4-2 and TRBJ2-7, with TRBD2 matching over 12 bases. Germline CDR1 is LGHNA and CDR2 is YNFKEQ. The CDR3 covers 20 residues. Losses at the gene ends were 1 base for V and 4 bases for J; bases not matched to a gene: 17.

This CDR3 is CAWSRRDRVRGETQYF. The DNA of the CDR3 is TGTGCCTGGTCTCGGAGGGACAGGGTGAGGGGTGAGACCCAGTACTTC. The V and J genes are TRBV30 and TRBJ2-5, with 9 bases fitting TRBD1. In germline, CDR1 is GTSNPN, CDR2 SVGIG (reference sequence). The junction had 15 bases not matched to a gene; V was cut back by 5 bases and J by 5 bases. The CDR3 length is 16 residues.

The V and J genes are TRBV5-4 and TRBJ1-5, with 8 bases fitting TRBD1. The junction had 3 bases not matched to a gene; V was cut back by 4 bases and J by 6 bases. Germline CDR1 SGHNT, CDR2 YYREEE (reference sequence). This CDR3 has 13 residues. The CDR3 DNA is TGTGCCAGCAGCCATGACAGGGGTCAGCCCCAGCATTTT. Its translation is CASSHDRGQPQHF.

This clone was observed a single time. This chain connects TRBV15 to TRBJ2-1; 9 nucleotides agree with TRBD2. Germline CDR1 is LNHNV and CDR2 is YYDKDF (reference sequence). The CDR3 spans 16 residues. J lost 10 bases, V lost 0 bases, and 10 bases had no gene match. CDR3 sequence: CATSRDYRREGHEQFF. The CDR3 nucleotides read TGTGCCACCAGCAGAGATTATCGGCGGGAGGGGCACGAGCAGTTCTTC.

The chain carries TRBV30 and TRBJ1-5; D may be TRBD1 (5 bases). Looked up from germline, CDR1 is GTSNPN and CDR2 is SVGIG (reference sequence). The ends were cut back, 0 bases at V and 4 bases at J, with 7 bases in the middle. This CDR3 contains 13 residues. The CDR3 bases are TGTGCCTGGAGTGTACAGGTAAATCAGCCCCAGCATTTT. It encodes CAWSVQVNQPQHF.

As concerns this clone: This specimen includes other DNA sequences encoding the same CDR3. The chain combines TRBV5-1 with TRBJ2-6, with unresolved D. The ends were cut back, 3 bases at V and 0 bases at J, with 4 bases in the middle. This CDR3 region has 14 residues. Per the germline V gene, CDR1 is SGHRS and CDR2 is YFSETQ. Here the CDR3 reads CASSSASGANVLTF. The CDR3 DNA reads TGCGCCAGCAGCTCGGCCTCTGGGGCCAACGTCCTGACTTTC.

The CDR3 DNA reads as TGTGCCAGCAGTCGACGGAGATTCAATGAAAAACTGTTTTTT. It translates to CASSRRRFNEKLFF. This sequence joins TRBV6-5 and TRBJ1-4; no definite D call. The CDR3 spans 14 residues. V lost 5 bases to trimming and J lost 5 bases, with 12 bases between them. Germline V CDR1 and CDR2: MNHEY, SVGAGI.

V is TRBV6-4 and J is TRBJ1-4; 10 nucleotides match TRBD1. The germline V gene has CDR1 MRHNA and CDR2 SNTAGT. The CDR3 consists of 14 residues. V lost 5 bases, J lost 6 bases, and 3 bases stayed unmatched. This CDR3 reads CASSPTGGDEKLFF. CDR3 sequence (DNA): TGTGCCAGCAGTCCGACAGGGGGCGATGAAAAACTGTTTTTT.

The rearrangement joins TRBV6-1 to TRBJ1-2, with 9 bases lining up with TRBD1. CDR1 is MNHNS, CDR2 SASEGT, per germline. This CDR3 has 16 amino acids. V lost 2 bases to trimming and J lost 6 bases; unmatched junction nucleotides: 10. The CDR3 DNA reads TGTGCCAGCAGTGAAATTGGACAGGGGATTAAGGATGGCTACACCTTC. Protein product: CASSEIGQGIKDGYTF.

The rearrangement joins TRBV10-3 to TRBJ2-7; TRBD1 matches at 10 bases. The V segment lost 3 bases and the J segment 7 bases; nucleotides outside the gene matches: 12. The CDR3 is made up of 16 amino acids. Per germline, CDR1 ENHRY and CDR2 SYGVKD. The CDR3 reads CAISERQGAALTEQYF. The CDR3 coding sequence is TGTGCCATCAGTGAAAGACAGGGGGCGGCTCTAACGGAGCAGTACTTC.

The rearrangement uses TRBV20-1 and TRBJ1-2, with D unclear. V lost 4 bases, J lost 4 bases, and 7 bases lay in between. Looked up from germline, CDR1 is DFQATT and CDR2 is SNEGSKA (reference sequence). The CDR3 extends over 11 amino acids. The CDR3 protein is CSAMRAYGYTF. The CDR3 region has the DNA TGCAGTGCTATGAGGGCCTATGGCTACACCTTC.

The gene calls are TRBV18 and TRBJ2-2; D assignment may be TRBD1 or TRBD2 (5 bases each). CDR1 KGHSH and CDR2 LQKENI come from the germline V gene. The CDR3 covers 16 residues. Trimming left V 4 bases short and J 2 bases short, with 14 bases between. CDR3 bases: TGTGCCAGCTCACTATCCGGGACCAAAAACACCGGGGAGCTGTTTTTT. Translated, it gives CASSLSGTKNTGELFF.

The rearrangement links TRBV29-1 to TRBJ2-1; a possible D gene is TRBD2 (6 bases). Germline assignment: CDR1 SQVTM and CDR2 ANQGSEA. The CDR3 consists of 13 residues. V was cut by 4 bases and J by 7 bases, with 14 bases left in between. The CDR3 DNA sequence: TGCAGCGTTGGGAGGAGGGTTCAGAATGAGCAGTTCTTC. Its protein product is CSVGRRVQNEQFF.

The chain is built from TRBV4-1 and TRBJ1-2; D is unresolved. The CDR3 contains 13 residues. The V end was cut by 4 bases, the J end by 5 bases, with 11 bases between. Germline CDR1 and CDR2: MGHRA and YSYEKL. CDR3 in DNA: TGCGCCAGCAGCCTAGATGGCGGTTATGGCTACACCTTC. Its translation: CASSLDGGYGYTF.

The chain carries TRBV28 and TRBJ1-6; the D is unclear. The CDR3 length is 13 residues. Trimming left V 6 bases short and J 2 bases short, with 5 bases between. CDR1 is MDHEN, CDR2 SYDVKM, per germline. The CDR3 sequence is CASRVAYNSPLHF. The CDR3 DNA is TGTGCCAGCAGGGTGGCCTATAATTCACCCCTCCACTTT.

This chain uses TRBV7-8 with TRBJ2-7; 9 bases fit TRBD1. After removal of 1 base from V and 3 bases from J, the junction contained 10 bases not matched to a gene. CDR3 length equals 17 residues. Germline CDR1 and CDR2: SGHVS and FQNEAQ. The CDR3 sequence is CASSLGTVGQGDYEQYF. The DNA for the CDR3 is TGTGCCAGCAGCTTAGGTACAGTGGGACAGGGTGACTACGAGCAGTACTTC.

In regard to this clone: The sample has other DNA sequences that encode this CDR3 too. This rearrangement joins TRBV7-6 to TRBJ1-1; D is uncertain. The germline V gene encodes CDR1 SGHVS and CDR2 FNYEAQ. The CDR3 spans 12 residues. V was pared by 5 bases and J by 4 bases, with 8 bases between. In DNA form, the CDR3 reads TGTGCCAGCAGCCTACGGGGCACTGAAGCTTTCTTT. Its translation is CASSLRGTEAFF.

The rearrangement links TRBV9 to TRBJ2-1; no firm D call. The CDR3 is 16 amino acids. Trimming left V 0 bases short and J 7 bases short, with 17 bases between. In germline, CDR1 is SGDLS, CDR2 YYNGEE. The chain's CDR3 is CASSVVGPSVGNEQFF. The CDR3 region has the DNA TGTGCCAGCAGCGTAGTCGGGCCGTCGGTTGGGAATGAGCAGTTCTTC.

The V call is TRBV5-5, the J call TRBJ2-1; D is ambiguous. With 1 base removed from V and 6 bases from J, the gap between germline ends came to 8 bases. Germline loops: CDR1 SGHKS, CDR2 YYEKEE (reference sequence). CDR3 length: 13 amino acids. For the CDR3, the DNA is TGTGCCAGCAGCTTGACTGGAGCCAATGAGCAGTTCTTC. Translating it yields CASSLTGANEQFF.

The table lists this clone with a count of one. The chain's CDR3 is CASSYSIEVAYEQYF. CDR3 bases: TGTGCCAGCAGTTACTCGATTGAGGTAGCCTACGAGCAGTACTTC. The chain is built from TRBV6-5 and TRBJ2-7; no reliable D call. Germline V gene data show CDR1 as MNHEY and CDR2 as SVGAGI. V was pared by 0 bases and J by 2 bases, with 11 bases between. The CDR3 covers 15 residues.

The V gene is TRBV19, the J gene TRBJ2-2; 7 bases agree with TRBD2. The germline gives CDR1 LNHDA, CDR2 SQIVND (reference sequence). Germline trimming cut 3 bases from V and 1 base from J; bases unmatched to any gene: 2. The CDR3 loop spans 15 amino acids. In DNA, the CDR3 is TGTGCCAGTAGTATCGAGCGGGGGAACACCGGGGAGCTGTTTTTT. Translation gives CASSIERGNTGELFF.

The rearrangement links TRBV5-1 to TRBJ2-1; no clear D. Trimming took off 4 bases at V and 0 bases at J, with 20 bases between the two ends. This CDR3 contains 18 residues. Germline CDR1 and CDR2: SGHRS and YFSETQ. CDR3 sequence (DNA): TGCGCCAGCAGCCTGCCCAGTAAGTCCGACCTCTCCTACAATGAGCAGTTCTTC. It translates to CASSLPSKSDLSYNEQFF.